The source of this T cell receptor (beta chain) is a study of blood T cells in healthy people across ages. V shed 3 bases, J shed 3 bases, and the junction held 8 bases outside the gene matches. The CDR3 loop spans 15 amino acids. Germline CDR1 and CDR2: SQVTM and ANQGSEA. Primers used in a second PCR of about 6 to 11 cycles were a sample-barcoded 5' primer and a J-beta primer mix. TCRdb re-analysed the 5' RACE reads in MiXCR, keeping a single row per CDR3 protein. Of around 1,000,000 distinct CDR3 sequences in the sample, approximately 25% were seen once. The data also belong to a second study, concerning T cells of mothers and their children.

The chain carries TRBV29-1 and TRBJ1-3; TRBD1 agrees at 7 bases. Sequenced material: blood. This TCR came from a girl aged 2 to 10 in good health. The CDR3 is CSVEPGGSHGNTIYF. The CDR3 DNA reads TGCAGCGTTGAGCCAGGGGGATCGCATGGAAACACCATATATTTT.